The 24 T cell receptor beta chains below were found in one sample sequenced in a study of blood T cell repertoires in COVID-19. Repertoires were generated with immunoSEQ multiplex PCR, while TCRdb's copy carries only in-frame clones and drops some. Of 85,000 or so clones in the sample, around 81% were seen once. Sequenced sample: peripheral blood. These receptor sequences come from an older man with acute or convalescent COVID-19.

The genes are TRBV7-9 and TRBJ2-7, with 7 bases matching TRBD2. Germline V gene lookup returns CDR1 SEHNR and CDR2 FQNEAQ (reference sequence). This CDR3 has 17 amino acids. V gave up 3 bases and J gave up 3 bases; unmatched junction bases: 14. CDR3 nucleotides: TGTGCCAGCAGCTTGGTGCGGGGAGGGGTCTTAATCTACGAGCAGTACTTC. Its translation: CASSLVRGGVLIYEQYF.

The chain is built from TRBV7-9 and TRBJ1-1; no reliable D call. Trimming took off 0 bases at V and 4 bases at J, with 9 bases between the two ends. CDR3 size: 14 residues. Germline CDR1 and CDR2: SEHNR and FQNEAQ (reference sequence). The CDR3 sequence: CASSLAAGVTEAFF. CDR3 nucleotides: TGTGCCAGCAGCTTAGCGGCTGGTGTCACTGAAGCTTTCTTT. Using reference TRBV7-9 and TRBJ1-1 for the parts outside the CDR3, the full variable domain is DTGVSQNPRHKITKRGQNVTFRCDPISEHNRLYWYRQTLGQGPEFLTYFQNEAQLEKSRLLSDRFSAERPKGSFSTLEIQRTEQGDSAMYLCASSLAAGVTEAFFGQGTRLTVV.

The chain couples TRBV11-2 to TRBJ1-5; D is uncertain. V lost 0 bases, J lost 4 bases, and 4 bases lay in between. Germline V gene lookup returns CDR1 SGHAT and CDR2 FQNNGV. The CDR3 consists of 13 residues. CDR3: CASSLDLNQPQHF. The CDR3 coding sequence is TGTGCCAGCAGCTTAGACCTTAATCAGCCCCAGCATTTT.

The chain recombines TRBV28 with TRBJ1-1, with D unclear. The germline gives CDR1 MDHEN, CDR2 SYDVKM. The CDR3 contains 12 residues. The CDR3, as DNA: TGTGCTTGGGGTCGGGCGGGCACTGAAGCTTTCTTT. Translating gives CAWGRAGTEAFF.

The chain combines TRBV28 with TRBJ2-1; no firm D call. V was shortened by 5 bases and J by 6 bases, with 17 bases between the two germline ends. The germline gives CDR1 MDHEN, CDR2 SYDVKM. This CDR3 contains 15 residues. In DNA form, the CDR3 reads TGTGCCAGCAGTCCTGCAGGCTTGATACGCAATGAGCAGTTCTTC. Translation gives CASSPAGLIRNEQFF. Drawing the rest from reference TRBV28 and TRBJ2-1, the complete variable domain is DVKVTQSSRYLVKRTGEKVFLECVQDMDHENMFWYRQDPGLGLRLIYFSYDVKMKEKGDIPEGYSVSREKKERFSLILESASTNQTSMYLCASSPAGLIRNEQFFGPGTRLTVL.

The chain joins TRBV29-1 to TRBJ1-1; maybe TRBD1 (6 bases). This CDR3 has 14 amino acids. The ends were cut back, 1 base at V and 1 base at J, with 10 bases in the middle. Germline V gene data show CDR1 as SQVTM and CDR2 as ANQGSEA. The CDR3 region is CSVEVNRANTEAFF. The CDR3 DNA reads as TGCAGCGTTGAAGTAAACAGGGCGAACACTGAAGCTTTCTTT.

The chain carries TRBV6-5 and TRBJ2-2; 7 bases are a match to TRBD1. The CDR3 is 14 residues long. The V gene end was trimmed by 6 bases and the J gene end by 1 base; junction bases not matched to a gene: 2. CDR1 and CDR2 (germline): MNHEY, SVGAGI. Here the CDR3 reads CASRGTVNTGELFF. The CDR3 DNA reads as TGTGCCAGCAGGGGGACAGTGAACACCGGGGAGCTGTTTTTT.

This clone has only one observation. V gene TRBV10-1 combines with J gene TRBJ2-5; 7 bases align to TRBD2. The trim removed 3 bases at V and 4 bases at J, leaving 14 bases unmatched. This CDR3 is 17 amino acids long. The germline gives CDR1 WNHNN, CDR2 SYGVQD (reference sequence). CDR3 residues: CASSDPRWEGEVETQYF. DNA for the CDR3: TGCGCCAGCAGTGACCCGAGATGGGAGGGTGAGGTAGAGACCCAGTACTTC.

This clone was recorded only once. The CDR3 here is CASSLNTNPTDTQYF. The CDR3 DNA sequence: TGTGCCAGCTCACTTAACACAAATCCCACAGATACGCAGTATTTT. The rearrangement links TRBV18 to TRBJ2-3, with no clear D. V lost 4 bases and J lost 2, with 13 bases in between. Germline lookup yields CDR1 KGHSH and CDR2 LQKENI. There are 15 residues in the CDR3.

This chain joins TRBV7-2 and TRBJ1-2, with 10 bases identical to TRBD1. Germline V gene sequence: CDR1 SGHTA, CDR2 FQGNSA. CDR3 length: 15 amino acids. J lost 2 bases, V lost 1 base, and 1 base had no gene match. CDR3: CASSLGTGGNYGYTF. CDR3 DNA sequence: TGTGCCAGCAGCTTAGGGACAGGGGGGAACTATGGCTACACCTTC.

The chain uses TRBV19 and TRBJ2-2; D call uncertain. V gave up 7 bases and J gave up 1 base, with 7 bases separating them. The length of the CDR3 is 13 residues. Germline V gene data show CDR1 as LNHDA and CDR2 as SQIVND (reference sequence). Here the CDR3 reads CASKEQNTGELFF. The CDR3 DNA reads TGTGCCAGTAAAGAACAGAACACCGGGGAGCTGTTTTTT.

The chain joins TRBV6-6 to TRBJ2-6; 11 positions agree with TRBD1. The length of the CDR3 is 16 residues. Germline CDR1 and CDR2: MNHNY and SVGAGI (reference sequence). V gave up 8 bases and J gave up 3 bases; unmatched junction bases: 6. CDR3 nucleotides: TGTGCCAGCTGGGACAGGGGGATAGTTGGGGCCAACGTCCTGACTTTC. It translates to CASWDRGIVGANVLTF.

This clone has just one count. The chain uses TRBV18 and TRBJ2-1, with a weak D call TRBD1 (6 bases). The CDR3 is 15 residues long. V shed 1 base and J shed 6 bases, with 13 bases lying between them. CDR1 and CDR2 (germline): KGHSH, LQKENI. The CDR3 protein is CASSPLRGSPNEQFF. CDR3 sequence (DNA): TGTGCCAGCTCACCACTCAGGGGTTCCCCCAATGAGCAGTTCTTC. Based on the CDR3 plus reference TRBV18 and TRBJ2-1, the full variable domain is NAGVMQNPRHLVRRRGQEARLRCSPMKGHSHVYWYRQLPEEGLKFMVYLQKENIIDESGMPKERFSAEFPKEGPSILRIQQVVRGDSAAYFCASSPLRGSPNEQFFGPGTRLTVL.

The chain carries TRBV11-2 and TRBJ1-6; 8 nucleotides line up with TRBD1. Trimming at V came to 0 bases and at J to 9 bases, leaving 4 bases not matched to a gene. Germline CDR1 and CDR2: SGHAT and FQNNGV. The CDR3 runs to 15 residues. The CDR3 DNA reads TGTGCCAGCAGCTTAGAAAGGACAGGGCGTTCACCCCTCCACTTT. This encodes CASSLERTGRSPLHF.

This clone appeared a few times. V gene TRBV6-5 combines with J gene TRBJ1-2; TRBD1 agrees at 8 bases. V was pared by 2 bases and J by 3 bases, with 8 bases of the junction left unmatched. The CDR3 consists of 16 residues. Looked up from germline, CDR1 is MNHEY and CDR2 is SVGAGI. CDR3 amino acids: CASSYSFGQGDYGYTF. The CDR3 DNA is TGTGCCAGCAGTTACAGTTTCGGACAGGGAGACTATGGCTACACCTTC.

This sequence joins TRBV18 and TRBJ1-2; D remains unclear. From germline, CDR1 is KGHSH and CDR2 LQKENI. CDR3 length: 14 residues. Trimming pared 3 bases from V and 7 bases from J, leaving 15 bases between. The CDR3: CASSPPQSAPGYTF. In DNA, the CDR3 is TGTGCCAGCTCACCTCCGCAGTCTGCTCCTGGCTACACCTTC.

V usage is TRBV9 and J usage is TRBJ1-2; D gene uncertain. This CDR3 contains 15 residues. The germline V gene has CDR1 SGDLS and CDR2 YYNGEE. V was shortened by 5 bases and J by 0 bases, with 14 bases between the two germline ends. CDR3 amino acids: CASRAGLQTNYGYTF. CDR3 bases: TGTGCCAGCAGAGCCGGACTTCAAACTAACTATGGCTACACCTTC.

V gene TRBV19 combines with J gene TRBJ1-5; TRBD1 matches 10 bases. Per the germline V gene, CDR1 is LNHDA and CDR2 is SQIVND (reference sequence). The ends lost 6 bases at V and 9 bases at J; junction bases unmatched: 5. This CDR3 contains 13 residues. The CDR3 bases are TGTGCCAGTAGAGGGACAGGGGCGACGCCCCAGCATTTT. This gives the protein CASRGTGATPQHF.

The rearrangement links TRBV5-6 to TRBJ2-3; TRBD1 might be the D (6 bases). V was cut by 4 bases and J by 0 bases, with 9 bases left in between. Germline CDR1 is SGHDT and CDR2 is YYEEEE. The CDR3 spans 14 residues. In nucleotides, the CDR3 is TGTGCCAGCAGCACAGGACAGAGCACAGATACGCAGTATTTT. It encodes CASSTGQSTDTQYF.

This chain connects TRBV28 to TRBJ1-2; 7 nucleotides align to TRBD1. V lost 4 bases to trimming and J lost 4 bases; unmatched junction nucleotides: 3. The V gene's germline CDR1 is MDHEN and CDR2 SYDVKM. CDR3 length: 13 residues. Written as DNA, the CDR3 is TGTGCCAGCAGTTCCGGACAGGTCTATGGCTACACCTTC. It codes for CASSSGQVYGYTF.

The chain has TRBV2 and TRBJ2-2; the D gene is possibly TRBD1 (6 bases). V lost 5 bases, J lost 1 base, and 14 bases lay in between. This CDR3 region has 16 residues. Germline values: CDR1 SNHLY, CDR2 FYNNEI. The CDR3: CASSKGQGRNTGELFF. CDR3 bases: TGTGCCAGCAGTAAGGGGCAGGGGAGGAACACCGGGGAGCTGTTTTTT. Looking up the rest from reference TRBV2 and TRBJ2-2 gives the full variable domain: EPEVTQTPSHQVTQMGQEVILRCVPISNHLYFYWYRQILGQKVEFLVSFYNNEISEKSEIFDDQFSVERPDGSNFTLKIRSTKLEDSAMYFCASSKGQGRNTGELFFGEGSRLTVL.

V is TRBV18 and J is TRBJ2-7; 10 bases match TRBD1. Germline lookup yields CDR1 KGHSH and CDR2 LQKENI. The V gene end was trimmed by 6 bases and the J gene end by 2 bases; junction bases not matched to a gene: 7. CDR3 length equals 15 residues. CDR3 protein: CASSRQGAGTYEQYF. CDR3 DNA sequence: TGTGCCAGCTCTCGACAGGGGGCAGGGACCTACGAGCAGTACTTC.

The chain carries TRBV18 and TRBJ2-7; TRBD1 is a possible D gene (6 bases). Germline CDR1 reads KGHSH; CDR2 reads LQKENI. V lost 3 bases and J 7 bases, leaving 16 bases between the germline ends. CDR3 size: 14 residues. The CDR3 DNA follows: TGTGCCAGCTCACCGGGGGCAGGGGCTTCGGAGCAGTACTTC. Its protein product is CASSPGAGASEQYF.

The chain joins TRBV28 to TRBJ1-2; maybe TRBD1 (5 bases). CDR1 MDHEN and CDR2 SYDVKM come from the germline V gene. This CDR3 region has 13 residues. Trimming left V 3 bases short and J 8 bases short, with 13 bases between. The CDR3 DNA sequence: TGTGCCAGCAGTTTGGGGGGGATAAGAGGCTACACCTTC. Its translation: CASSLGGIRGYTF.